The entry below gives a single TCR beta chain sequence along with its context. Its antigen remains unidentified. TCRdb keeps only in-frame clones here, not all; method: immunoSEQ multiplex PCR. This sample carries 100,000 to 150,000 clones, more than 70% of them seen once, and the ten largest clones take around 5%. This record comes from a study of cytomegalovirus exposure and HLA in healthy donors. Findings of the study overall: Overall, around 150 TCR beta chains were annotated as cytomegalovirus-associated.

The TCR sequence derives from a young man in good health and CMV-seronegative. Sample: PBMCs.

CDR3 sequence (DNA): TGTGCCAGCAGCTCAACAGGGGGGTCGACCGGGGAGCTGTTTTTT. It specifies CASSSTGGSTGELFF. This chain uses TRBV7-7 with TRBJ2-2; 8 bases line up with TRBD1. Germline trimming cut 4 bases from V and 5 bases from J; bases unmatched to any gene: 6. Germline V gene data show CDR1 as SSHAT and CDR2 as FNYEAQ (reference sequence). The CDR3 sequence is 15 residues long.